This record covers a single T cell receptor beta chain. TCRdb re-called the 5' RACE reads with MiXCR, one entry per CDR3 protein. The sample records hundreds of thousands of distinct CDR3 sequences, just over 20% being singletons. The record originates from a study of T-cell memory formation after mild COVID-19. The CDR3 totals 15 residues. Trimming cost V 6 bases and J 0 bases, with 16 bases left between them. Germline V gives CDR1 DFQATT, CDR2 SNEGSKA (reference sequence). Specimen: PBMCs or a T cell subset sorted from them (not recorded which). The rearrangement uses TRBV20-1 and TRBJ2-3, with D possibly matching TRBD2 (5 bases). This TCR came from an adult woman who had mild COVID-19 (a few samples of this study predate the infection). Cell type and time point are not known. CDR3 coding DNA: TGCAGTGCAGCAAAAGCGGACCGTAGCACAGATACGCAGTATTTT. This translates into CSAAKADRSTDTQYF.